Listed below are T cell receptor beta chains from one sample, sequenced in a study of T cell responses to AZD1222 COVID-19 vaccine. Assay: immunoSEQ multiplex PCR; the TCRdb copy retains only in-frame clones and omits some. Of fewer than 120,000 clones listed, about 85% are singletons. Sequencing was performed on peripheral blood, taken on day 0 of AZD1222 vaccination. The receptors come from an adult in good health. The conserved cysteine and the conserved F or W are not part of the CDR3 here. Fields, in order: J gene, V gene, D gene, CDR3 protein. D genes are given only for firm matches.

J: TRBJ2-3; V: TRBV2; D: NA; CDR3: ASSAPVGTDTQY
J: TRBJ1-6; V: TRBV18; D: TRBD1; CDR3: ASSPRRGQGRLSDSPLH
J: TRBJ1-2; V: TRBV6-5; D: TRBD1; CDR3: ASRPDRAANYGYT
J: TRBJ1-1; V: TRBV11-3; D: NA; CDR3: ASSFSENTEAF
J: TRBJ2-2; V: TRBV5-1; D: TRBD2; CDR3: ASSPYLAGDTGELF
J: TRBJ1-3; V: TRBV2; D: TRBD1; CDR3: ASSEGQGAGDTIY
J: TRBJ2-7; V: TRBV11-2; D: NA; CDR3: ASSTDRSSYEQY
J: TRBJ1-4; V: TRBV7-2; D: TRBD1; CDR3: ASSLVRDRELF
J: TRBJ2-1; V: TRBV29-1; D: TRBD1; CDR3: SVAGDRVGNEQF
J: TRBJ1-1; V: TRBV6-2/TRBV6-3; D: NA; CDR3: ASSYPLGANKGNTEAF
J: TRBJ2-1; V: TRBV6-1; D: TRBD1; CDR3: ASRETGTGDEQF
J: TRBJ1-1; V: TRBV10-3; D: NA; CDR3: AIKGPAMNTEAF
J: TRBJ1-5; V: TRBV5-8; D: NA; CDR3: ASSTGPYSNQPQH
J: TRBJ1-2; V: TRBV7-2; D: NA; CDR3: ASSLTARSDFDYGYT
J: TRBJ1-5; V: TRBV6-5; D: NA; CDR3: ASSLDIYSNQPQH
J: TRBJ2-7; V: TRBV7-8; D: TRBD1; CDR3: ASSPTGQGYEQY
J: TRBJ2-3; V: TRBV19; D: NA; CDR3: ASSTARTDTQY
J: TRBJ2-7; V: TRBV7-2; D: NA; CDR3: ASSWETGREQY
J: TRBJ1-1; V: TRBV30; D: NA; CDR3: AWSVGGTITF
J: TRBJ2-6; V: TRBV19; D: TRBD2; CDR3: ASIAGVRSGANVLT
J: TRBJ1-2; V: TRBV20-1; D: NA; CDR3: TPAVYGYT
J: TRBJ1-2; V: TRBV7-9; D: NA; CDR3: ASSLDKIYGYT
J: TRBJ2-3; V: TRBV7-9; D: TRBD2; CDR3: ASIRGSAGSSTDTQY
J: TRBJ2-3; V: TRBV7-3; D: TRBD2; CDR3: ASSRGASGSQDTQY
J: TRBJ2-1; V: TRBV7-8; D: TRBD1; CDR3: ASSLAPWTGGNEQF
J: TRBJ2-1; V: TRBV6-1; D: TRBD2; CDR3: ASSETSGRDEQF
J: TRBJ2-2; V: TRBV27; D: TRBD2; CDR3: ASSLAAGVDTGELF
J: TRBJ2-4; V: TRBV6-5; D: TRBD1; CDR3: ASRTGLQTKNIQY
J: TRBJ2-7; V: TRBV6-5; D: NA; CDR3: ASGTGLREQY
J: TRBJ2-1; V: TRBV5-4; D: NA; CDR3: ASADKGRNEQF
J: TRBJ1-6; V: TRBV7-2; D: NA; CDR3: ASSPRQGGLNNSPLH
J: TRBJ2-3; V: TRBV7-8; D: NA; CDR3: ASSPRTGLSTDTQY
J: TRBJ2-5; V: TRBV12-3/TRBV12-4; D: NA; CDR3: ASGTDQETQY
J: TRBJ1-6; V: TRBV3-1/TRBV3-2; D: TRBD1; CDR3: ASSQTGGNSPLH
J: TRBJ1-3; V: TRBV6-5; D: NA; CDR3: ASRRAFSGNTIY
J: TRBJ2-1; V: TRBV19; D: TRBD2; CDR3: ASRELAGENEQF
J: TRBJ2-3; V: TRBV7-6; D: NA; CDR3: ASSSHGSASTDTQY
J: TRBJ1-2; V: TRBV7-8; D: NA; CDR3: ASSSRRGGYT
J: TRBJ1-1; V: TRBV5-1; D: NA; CDR3: ASSLLTLNTEAF
J: TRBJ1-2; V: TRBV27; D: NA; CDR3: ASSKGGNYGYT
J: TRBJ2-5; V: TRBV7-8; D: NA; CDR3: ASSLGRHLQETQY
J: TRBJ1-1; V: TRBV11-2; D: TRBD1; CDR3: ASSSAGQGPLGTEAF
J: TRBJ1-2; V: TRBV11-2; D: NA; CDR3: ASSLVGLYGYT
J: TRBJ1-3; V: TRBV19; D: NA; CDR3: ASHHRRRSGNTIY
J: TRBJ1-1; V: TRBV3-1/TRBV3-2; D: NA; CDR3: ASSQREGGQAF
J: TRBJ2-7; V: TRBV6-5; D: NA; CDR3: ASSYSLSRGSYEQY
J: TRBJ2-7; V: TRBV19; D: NA; CDR3: ASSFDGKGLDEQY
J: TRBJ1-4; V: TRBV5-1; D: TRBD1; CDR3: ASSPDRGDEKLF
J: TRBJ2-3; V: TRBV12-5; D: NA; CDR3: ASGMWGGRADTQY
J: TRBJ1-1; V: TRBV5-4; D: NA; CDR3: ASSPDTVDTEAF
J: TRBJ1-4; V: TRBV28; D: TRBD1; CDR3: ASRLQGASEKLF
J: TRBJ1-6; V: TRBV30; D: NA; CDR3: AWSAGPLASSPLH